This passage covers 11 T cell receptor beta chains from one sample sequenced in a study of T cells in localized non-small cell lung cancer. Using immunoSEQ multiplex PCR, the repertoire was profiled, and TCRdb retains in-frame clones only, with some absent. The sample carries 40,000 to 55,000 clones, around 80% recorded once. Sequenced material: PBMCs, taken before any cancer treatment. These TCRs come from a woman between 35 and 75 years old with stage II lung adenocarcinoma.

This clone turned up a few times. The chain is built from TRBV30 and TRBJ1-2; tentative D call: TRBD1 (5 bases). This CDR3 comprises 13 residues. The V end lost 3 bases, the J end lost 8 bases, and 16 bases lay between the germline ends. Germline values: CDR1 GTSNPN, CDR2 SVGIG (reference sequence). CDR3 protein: CAWSIQGLEGYTF. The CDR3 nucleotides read TGTGCCTGGAGCATCCAGGGACTGGAGGGCTACACCTTC.

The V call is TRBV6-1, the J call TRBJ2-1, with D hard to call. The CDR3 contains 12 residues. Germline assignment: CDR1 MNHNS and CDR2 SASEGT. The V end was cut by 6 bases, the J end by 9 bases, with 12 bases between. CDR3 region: CASRKDLVEQFF. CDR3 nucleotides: TGTGCCAGCAGAAAAGACTTGGTTGAGCAGTTCTTC.

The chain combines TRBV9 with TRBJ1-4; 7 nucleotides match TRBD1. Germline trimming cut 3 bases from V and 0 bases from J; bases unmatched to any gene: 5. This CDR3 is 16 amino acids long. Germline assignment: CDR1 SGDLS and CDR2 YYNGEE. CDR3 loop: CASSALTGATNEKLFF. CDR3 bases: TGTGCCAGCAGCGCTCTTACAGGGGCAACTAATGAAAAACTGTTTTTT.

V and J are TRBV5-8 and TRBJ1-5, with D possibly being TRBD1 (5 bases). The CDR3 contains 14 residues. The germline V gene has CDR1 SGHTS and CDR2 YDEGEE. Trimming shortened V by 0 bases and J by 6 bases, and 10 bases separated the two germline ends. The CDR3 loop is CASSLEQGAQPQHF. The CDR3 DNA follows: TGTGCCAGCAGCTTGGAGCAGGGCGCTCAGCCCCAGCATTTT.

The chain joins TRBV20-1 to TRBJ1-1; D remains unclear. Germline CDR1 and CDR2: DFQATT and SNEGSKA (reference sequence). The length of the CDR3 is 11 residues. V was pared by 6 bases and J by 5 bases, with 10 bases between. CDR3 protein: CSAMRGTEAFF. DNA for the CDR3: TGCAGTGCCATGAGAGGGACTGAAGCTTTCTTT.

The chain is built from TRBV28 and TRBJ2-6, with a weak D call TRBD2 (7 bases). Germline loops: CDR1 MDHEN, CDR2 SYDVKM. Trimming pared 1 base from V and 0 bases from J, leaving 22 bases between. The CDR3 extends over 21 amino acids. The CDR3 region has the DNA TGTGCCAGCAGTTTATTATTGGGGCGGGGCGGGGGCATCTCTGGGGCCAACGTCCTGACTTTC. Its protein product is CASSLLLGRGGGISGANVLTF.

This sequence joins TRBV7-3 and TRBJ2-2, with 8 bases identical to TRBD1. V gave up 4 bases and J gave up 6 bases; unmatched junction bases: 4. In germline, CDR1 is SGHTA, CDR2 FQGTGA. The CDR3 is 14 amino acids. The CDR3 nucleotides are TGTGCCAGCAGCTCGACAGGGGATCCCGGGGAGCTGTTTTTT. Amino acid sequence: CASSSTGDPGELFF.

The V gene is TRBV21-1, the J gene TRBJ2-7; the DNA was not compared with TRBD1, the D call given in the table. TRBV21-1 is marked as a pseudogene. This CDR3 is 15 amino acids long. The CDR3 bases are TGTGCCAGCAGTGATGGGACAGTCCGAATCTACGAGCAGTACTTC. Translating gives CASSDGTVRIYEQYF.

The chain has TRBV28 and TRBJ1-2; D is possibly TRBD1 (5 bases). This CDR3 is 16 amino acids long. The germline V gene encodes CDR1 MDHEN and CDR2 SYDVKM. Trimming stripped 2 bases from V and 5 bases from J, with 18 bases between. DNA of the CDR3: TGTGCCAGCAGTTTAGGCCCCCGGGGGGACCTATATGGCTACACCTTC. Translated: CASSLGPRGDLYGYTF.

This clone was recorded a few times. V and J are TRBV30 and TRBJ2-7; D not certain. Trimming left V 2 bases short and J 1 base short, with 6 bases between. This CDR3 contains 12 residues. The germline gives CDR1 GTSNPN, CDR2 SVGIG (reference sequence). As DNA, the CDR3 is TGTGCCTGGAGTTCTGAATCCTACGAGCAGTACTTC. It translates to CAWSSESYEQYF.

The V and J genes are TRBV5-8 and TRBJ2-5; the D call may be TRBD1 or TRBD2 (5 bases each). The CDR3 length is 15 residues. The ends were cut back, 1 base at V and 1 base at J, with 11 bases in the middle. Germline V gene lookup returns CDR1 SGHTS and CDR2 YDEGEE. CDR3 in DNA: TGTGCCAGCAGCTTGATGGGGGTAATCCAAGAGACCCAGTACTTC. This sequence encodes CASSLMGVIQETQYF. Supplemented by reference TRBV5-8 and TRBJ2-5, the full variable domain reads EAGVTQSPTHLIKTRGQQATLRCSPISGHTSVYWYQQALGLGLQFLLWYDEGEERNRGNFPPRFSGRQFPNYSSELNVNALELEDSALYLCASSLMGVIQETQYFGPGTRLLVL.